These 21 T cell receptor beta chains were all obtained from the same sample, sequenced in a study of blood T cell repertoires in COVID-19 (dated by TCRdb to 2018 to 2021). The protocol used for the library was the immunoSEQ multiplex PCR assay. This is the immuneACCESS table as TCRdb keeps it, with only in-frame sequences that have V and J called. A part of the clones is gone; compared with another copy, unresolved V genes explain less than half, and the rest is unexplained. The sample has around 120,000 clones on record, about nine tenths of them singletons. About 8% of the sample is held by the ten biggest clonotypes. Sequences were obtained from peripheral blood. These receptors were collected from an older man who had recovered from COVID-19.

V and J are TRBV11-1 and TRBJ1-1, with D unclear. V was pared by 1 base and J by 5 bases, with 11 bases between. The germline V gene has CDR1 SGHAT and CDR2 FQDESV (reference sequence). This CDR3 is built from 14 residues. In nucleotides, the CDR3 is TGTGCCAGCAGCTTAGACCGGCGGAGGACTGAAGCTTTCTTT. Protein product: CASSLDRRRTEAFF. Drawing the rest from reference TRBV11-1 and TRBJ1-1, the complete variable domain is EAEVAQSPRYKITEKSQAVAFWCDPISGHATLYWYRQILGQGPELLVQFQDESVVDDSQLPKDRFSAERLKGVDSTLKIQPAELGDSAMYLCASSLDRRRTEAFFGQGTRLTVV.

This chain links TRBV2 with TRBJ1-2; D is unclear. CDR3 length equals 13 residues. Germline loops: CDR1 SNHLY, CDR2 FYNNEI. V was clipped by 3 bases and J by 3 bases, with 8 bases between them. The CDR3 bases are TGTGCCAGCAGTGAGGGCATCGACTATGGCTACACCTTC. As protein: CASSEGIDYGYTF.

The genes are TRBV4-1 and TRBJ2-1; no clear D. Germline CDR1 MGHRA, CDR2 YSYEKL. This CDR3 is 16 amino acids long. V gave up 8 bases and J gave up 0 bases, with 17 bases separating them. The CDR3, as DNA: TGCGCCAGCCAACGAGGCCCGATGAGCTCCTACAATGAGCAGTTCTTC. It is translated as CASQRGPMSSYNEQFF.

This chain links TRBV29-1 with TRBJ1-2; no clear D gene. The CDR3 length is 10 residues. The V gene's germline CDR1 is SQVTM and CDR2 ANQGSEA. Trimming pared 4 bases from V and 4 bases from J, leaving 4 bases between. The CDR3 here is CSVGAYGYTF. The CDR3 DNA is TGCAGCGTTGGCGCCTATGGCTACACCTTC.

This chain's CDR3 is CASSMRDRVIPYEQYF. CDR3 nucleotides: TGTGCCAGCAGCATGAGGGACAGGGTGATTCCCTACGAGCAGTACTTC. V and J are TRBV7-8 and TRBJ2-7, with 9 bases matching TRBD1. The length of the CDR3 is 16 residues. The V segment lost 5 bases and the J segment 2 bases; nucleotides outside the gene matches: 10. The germline V gene has CDR1 SGHVS and CDR2 FQNEAQ. Full variable domain (remainder filled in from reference TRBV7-8 and TRBJ2-7): GAGVSQSPRYKVAKRGQDVALRCDPISGHVSLFWYQQALGQGPEFLTYFQNEAQLDKSGLPSDRFFAERPEGSVSTLKIQRTQQEDSAVYLCASSMRDRVIPYEQYFGPGTRLTVT.

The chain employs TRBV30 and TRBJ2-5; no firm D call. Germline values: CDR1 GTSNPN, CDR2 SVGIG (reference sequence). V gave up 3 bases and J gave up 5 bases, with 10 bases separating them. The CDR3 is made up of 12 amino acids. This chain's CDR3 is CAWRSTAETQYF. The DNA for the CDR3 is TGTGCCTGGAGATCCACTGCGGAGACCCAGTACTTC.

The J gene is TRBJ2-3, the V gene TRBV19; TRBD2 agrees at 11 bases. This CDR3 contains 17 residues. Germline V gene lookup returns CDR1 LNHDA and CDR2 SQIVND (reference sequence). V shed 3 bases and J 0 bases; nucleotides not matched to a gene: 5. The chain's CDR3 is CASSMPGLAESTDTQYF. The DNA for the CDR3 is TGTGCCAGTAGTATGCCGGGACTAGCGGAAAGCACAGATACGCAGTATTTT.

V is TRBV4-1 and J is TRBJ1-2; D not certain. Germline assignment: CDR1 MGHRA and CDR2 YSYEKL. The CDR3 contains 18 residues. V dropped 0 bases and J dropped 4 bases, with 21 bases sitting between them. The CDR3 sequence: CASSQDRGSSRGGYGYTF. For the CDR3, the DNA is TGCGCCAGCAGCCAAGATCGAGGGTCGAGCCGGGGAGGCTATGGCTACACCTTC.

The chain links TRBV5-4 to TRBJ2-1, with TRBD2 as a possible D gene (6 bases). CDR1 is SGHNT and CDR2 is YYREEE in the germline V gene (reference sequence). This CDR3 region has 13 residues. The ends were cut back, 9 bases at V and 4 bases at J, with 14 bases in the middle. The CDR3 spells CAIDAGRYNEQFF. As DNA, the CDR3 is TGTGCCATCGATGCGGGGAGATACAATGAGCAGTTCTTC.

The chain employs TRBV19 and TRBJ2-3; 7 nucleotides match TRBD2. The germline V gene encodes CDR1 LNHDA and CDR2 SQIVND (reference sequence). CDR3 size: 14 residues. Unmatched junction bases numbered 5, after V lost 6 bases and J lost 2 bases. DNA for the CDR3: TGTGCCAGTAGAAGGACTAGGGACACAGATACGCAGTATTTT. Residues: CASRRTRDTDTQYF.

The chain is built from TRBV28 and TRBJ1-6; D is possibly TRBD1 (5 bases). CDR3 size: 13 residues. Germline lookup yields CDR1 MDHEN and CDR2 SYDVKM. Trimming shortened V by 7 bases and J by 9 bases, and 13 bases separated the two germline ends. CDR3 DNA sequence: TGTGCCAGCATAAGGGGAATTGGTTCACCCCTCCACTTT. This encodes CASIRGIGSPLHF.

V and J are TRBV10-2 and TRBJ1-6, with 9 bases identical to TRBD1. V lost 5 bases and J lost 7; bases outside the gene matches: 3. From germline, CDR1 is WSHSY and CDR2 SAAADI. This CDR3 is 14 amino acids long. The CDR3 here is CASSRTGENSPLHF. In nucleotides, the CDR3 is TGCGCCAGCAGTCGGACAGGGGAGAATTCACCCCTCCACTTT.

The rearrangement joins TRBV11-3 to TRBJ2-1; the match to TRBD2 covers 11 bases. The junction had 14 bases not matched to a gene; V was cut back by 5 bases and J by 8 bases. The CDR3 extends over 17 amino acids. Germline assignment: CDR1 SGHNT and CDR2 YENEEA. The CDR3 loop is CASSTGTSGPWGDEQFF. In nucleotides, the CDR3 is TGTGCCAGCAGCACTGGGACTAGCGGTCCCTGGGGGGATGAGCAGTTCTTC.

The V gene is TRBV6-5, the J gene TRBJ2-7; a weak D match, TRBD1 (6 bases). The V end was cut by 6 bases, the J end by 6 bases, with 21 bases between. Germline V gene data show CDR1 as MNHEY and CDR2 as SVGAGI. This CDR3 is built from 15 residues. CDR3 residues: CASRLTPGQGLEQYF. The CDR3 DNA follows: TGTGCCAGCAGACTAACCCCGGGACAAGGTCTCGAGCAGTACTTC.

The CDR3 nucleotides read TGTGCCAGCAGTGAAAATTACAGGGGGCTCTATGGCTACACCTTC. It is translated as CASSENYRGLYGYTF. J is TRBJ1-2 and V is TRBV6-1; 9 bases are a match to TRBD1. Germline values: CDR1 MNHNS, CDR2 SASEGT. This CDR3 has 15 residues. V lost 2 bases to trimming and J lost 4 bases; unmatched junction nucleotides: 5.

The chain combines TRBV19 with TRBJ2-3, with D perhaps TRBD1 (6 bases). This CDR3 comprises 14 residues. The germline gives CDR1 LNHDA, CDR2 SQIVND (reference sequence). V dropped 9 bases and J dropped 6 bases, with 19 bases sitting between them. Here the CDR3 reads CASARGSTGDTQYF. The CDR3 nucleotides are TGTGCCAGCGCGAGGGGGAGTACGGGGGATACGCAGTATTTT.

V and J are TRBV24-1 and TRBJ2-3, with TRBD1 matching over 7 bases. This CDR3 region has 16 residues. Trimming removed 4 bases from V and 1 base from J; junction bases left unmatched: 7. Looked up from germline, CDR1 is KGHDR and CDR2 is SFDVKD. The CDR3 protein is CATSDLDRAGTDTQYF. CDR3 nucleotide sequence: TGTGCCACCAGTGACCTCGACAGGGCCGGCACAGATACGCAGTATTTT.

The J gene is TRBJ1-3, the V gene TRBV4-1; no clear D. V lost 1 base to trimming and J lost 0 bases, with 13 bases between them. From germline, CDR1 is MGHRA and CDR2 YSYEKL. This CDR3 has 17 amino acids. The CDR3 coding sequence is TGCGCCAGCAGCCAAGCGAATTTACTTCTCTCTGGAAACACCATATATTTT. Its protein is CASSQANLLLSGNTIYF.

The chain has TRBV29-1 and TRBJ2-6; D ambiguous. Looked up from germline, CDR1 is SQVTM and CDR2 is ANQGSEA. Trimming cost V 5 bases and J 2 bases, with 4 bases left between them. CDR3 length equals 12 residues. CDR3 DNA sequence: TGCAGCGTTCAAACTGGGGCCAACGTCCTGACTTTC. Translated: CSVQTGANVLTF. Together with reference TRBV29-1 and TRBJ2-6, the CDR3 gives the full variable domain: SAVISQKPSRDICQRGTSLTIQCQVDSQVTMMFWYRQQPGQSLTLIATANQGSEATYESGFVIDKFPISRPNLTFSTLTVSNMSPEDSSIYLCSVQTGANVLTFGAGSRLTVL.

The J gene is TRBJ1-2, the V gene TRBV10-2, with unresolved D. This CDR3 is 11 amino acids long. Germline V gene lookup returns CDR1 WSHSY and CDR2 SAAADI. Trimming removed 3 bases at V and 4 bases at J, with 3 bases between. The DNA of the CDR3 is TGCGCCAGCAGTGACATCTATGGCTACACCTTC. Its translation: CASSDIYGYTF.

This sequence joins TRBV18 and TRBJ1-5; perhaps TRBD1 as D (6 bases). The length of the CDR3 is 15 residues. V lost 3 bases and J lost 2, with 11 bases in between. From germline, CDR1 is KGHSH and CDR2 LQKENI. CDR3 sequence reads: CASSPQGNRNQPQHF. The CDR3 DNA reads TGTGCCAGCTCACCTCAGGGGAATCGCAATCAGCCCCAGCATTTT.